These 8 T cell receptor beta chains were sequenced from one sample in a study of long-term antiretroviral therapy in people with HIV. Samples were assayed with immunoSEQ v3.0 at survey level. Sequenced by immunoSEQ multiplex PCR; TCRdb stores in-frame clones only, minus some. The repertoire consists of more than 15,000 clones, with roughly 94% occurring once and the leading ten covering approximately 4.2%. This material consisted of unsorted PBMCs, taken 6.4 years after starting antiretroviral therapy. The receptor source for this set is a woman aged 50 to 60 with HIV.

The V and J genes are TRBV6-5 and TRBJ2-1; 10 bases map to TRBD2. V shed 6 bases, J shed 4 bases, and the junction held 6 bases outside the gene matches. Germline lookup yields CDR1 MNHEY and CDR2 SVGAGI. This CDR3 comprises 15 residues. The CDR3 is CASRSGLAVYNEQFF. The CDR3 DNA sequence: TGTGCCAGCAGATCAGGACTAGCGGTATACAATGAGCAGTTCTTC.

The CDR3 is CASSGSGSHGSYNEQFF. CDR3 bases: TGTGCCAGTAGTGGTAGCGGGAGCCACGGCTCCTACAATGAGCAGTTCTTC. The chain couples TRBV19 to TRBJ2-1; the match to TRBD2 covers 9 bases. The CDR3 spans 17 residues. V was clipped by 5 bases and J by 0 bases; unmatched bases: 8. Germline CDR1 LNHDA, CDR2 SQIVND (reference sequence).

The gene calls are TRBV2 and TRBJ1-4, with no clear D. CDR3 size: 15 residues. From germline, CDR1 is SNHLY and CDR2 FYNNEI. V lost 0 bases, J lost 5 bases, and 10 bases lay in between. The CDR3 DNA sequence: TGTGCCAGCAGTGAAGCGCGCGGGTCAAATGAAAAACTGTTTTTT. The encoded protein is CASSEARGSNEKLFF. Full variable domain (missing parts from reference TRBV2 and TRBJ1-4): EPEVTQTPSHQVTQMGQEVILRCVPISNHLYFYWYRQILGQKVEFLVSFYNNEISEKSEIFDDQFSVERPDGSNFTLKIRSTKLEDSAMYFCASSEARGSNEKLFFGSGTQLSVL.

The genes are TRBV11-3 and TRBJ2-1, with D possibly matching TRBD1 (5 bases). Trimming removed 0 bases at V and 5 bases at J, with 5 bases between. Germline values: CDR1 SGHNT, CDR2 YENEEA. The CDR3 length is 13 residues. This CDR3 reads CASSLDRDNEQFF. The CDR3 bases are TGTGCCAGCAGCTTAGACAGGGACAATGAGCAGTTCTTC.

The V call is TRBV7-6, the J call TRBJ2-2, with D unresolved. V gave up 2 bases and J gave up 7 bases, with 8 bases separating them. CDR1 and CDR2 from the germline V gene are SGHVS and FNYEAQ. The CDR3 runs 13 residues. The CDR3 DNA is TGTGCCAGCAGCTTAATGGGGAACGGGGAGCTGTTTTTT. Its translation is CASSLMGNGELFF.

A single count supports this clone. The chain combines TRBV19 with TRBJ1-5; D is possibly TRBD1 (6 bases). This CDR3 comprises 14 residues. Germline-derived CDR1 and CDR2 are LNHDA and SQIVND (reference sequence). V was clipped by 7 bases and J by 3 bases, with 13 bases between them. In DNA, the CDR3 is TGTGCCAGTACCATGGGGACACTCAATCAGCCCCAGCATTTT. Its protein product is CASTMGTLNQPQHF.

This clone was seen just once. The rearrangement uses TRBV10-2 and TRBJ2-1; D is unclear. V lost 5 bases, J lost 3 bases, and 11 bases lay in between. The CDR3 totals 14 residues. Per germline, CDR1 WSHSY and CDR2 SAAADI. The CDR3 region is CASSFAPVYNEQFF. The CDR3 DNA sequence: TGCGCCAGCAGTTTTGCGCCAGTCTACAATGAGCAGTTCTTC.

The chain has TRBV12-5 and TRBJ2-2; D unresolved. This CDR3 spans 13 amino acids. V lost 2 bases to trimming and J lost 4 bases, with 5 bases between them. CDR1 and CDR2 (germline): LGHNT, FRNRAP. The CDR3 region is CASGLWSTGELFF. As DNA, the CDR3 is TGTGCTAGTGGTTTGTGGAGCACCGGGGAGCTGTTTTTT.